This T cell receptor beta chain was recovered during a study of long-term antiretroviral therapy in people with HIV. Broader study findings: Once patients were on ART, diversity went higher but still fell short of transplant donor controls. Those clones which expanded before ART made up the dominant part of the repertoire at all time points.

In regard to this clone: Its specificity is not known.

The germline V gene has CDR1 SGHAT and CDR2 FQNNGV. This CDR3 has 14 amino acids. V lost 1 base and J lost 7; bases outside the gene matches: 3. At survey level, the immunoSEQ assay was run in its v3.0 version. Repertoires were generated with immunoSEQ multiplex PCR, while TCRdb's copy carries only in-frame clones and drops some. Altogether tens of thousands of clones are present, approximately 80% being singletons, with the ten largest covering around 18%. PBMC samples from each donor numbered at least one pre-ART and at least two post-ART. This specimen consisted of unsorted PBMCs, obtained 0.5 years before starting antiretroviral therapy. The chain joins TRBV11-2 to TRBJ1-2, with TRBD1 matching over 10 bases. This sequence was found in a middle-aged man with HIV. CDR3 DNA: TGTGCCAGCAGCTTAGGGGGGACAGGGGCTGGCTACACCTTC. This translates into CASSLGGTGAGYTF.